These 10 T cell receptor beta chains came from one sample sequenced in a study of blood T cell repertoires in COVID-19 (dated by TCRdb to about 2020). The method behind the library was the immunoSEQ multiplex PCR assay. TCRdb stores this immuneACCESS table with in-frame sequences only. Part of the clones is absent; in the studies checked, under half of the shortfall reflects unresolved V genes, and no reason is known for the rest. The sample records 70,000 to 100,000 clones, roughly 76% of which are singletons. Roughly 4% of the sample rests with the top ten. Sequencing used peripheral blood. These receptors came from a woman in her forties or fifties with acute or convalescent COVID-19.

The chain links TRBV6-5 to TRBJ1-1; TRBD1 is a possible D gene (5 bases). The CDR3 spans 13 residues. V was cut by 5 bases and J by 5 bases, with 12 bases left in between. From germline, CDR1 is MNHEY and CDR2 SVGAGI. Here the CDR3 reads CASSPGGGTEAFF. CDR3 sequence (DNA): TGTGCCAGCAGTCCCGGGGGGGGAACTGAAGCTTTCTTT.

This clone was observed a few times. The V and J genes are TRBV12-3 or TRBV12-4 and TRBJ1-1; no clear D. There are 12 residues in the CDR3. V lost 2 bases and J 7 bases, leaving 8 bases between the germline ends. DNA for the CDR3: TGTGCCAGCAGTTTAAAAATTTATGAAGCTTTCTTT. Encoded protein: CASSLKIYEAFF.

The chain uses TRBV5-1 and TRBJ2-1, with TRBD1 identical over 10 bases. Germline assignment: CDR1 SGHRS and CDR2 YFSETQ. Trimming cost V 2 bases and J 4 bases; bases outside gene matches: 6. The CDR3 sequence is 16 residues long. CDR3 bases: TGCGCCAGCAGCTTAGAAGGGACAGGGGTATACAATGAGCAGTTCTTC. It specifies CASSLEGTGVYNEQFF.

The chain carries TRBV18 and TRBJ2-7; perhaps TRBD2 as D (6 bases). Germline V gene sequence: CDR1 KGHSH, CDR2 LQKENI. Trimming stripped 11 bases from V and 6 bases from J, with 20 bases between. This CDR3 has 13 amino acids. Written as DNA, the CDR3 is TGTGCCTCTTCGGCGGAGGGTATGGGCGAGCAGTACTTC. Residues: CASSAEGMGEQYF. The whole variable domain, filled in from reference TRBV18 and TRBJ2-7, reads NAGVMQNPRHLVRRRGQEARLRCSPMKGHSHVYWYRQLPEEGLKFMVYLQKENIIDESGMPKERFSAEFPKEGPSILRIQQVVRGDSAAYFCASSAEGMGEQYFGPGTRLTVT.

This rearrangement joins TRBV14 to TRBJ2-7; D remains ambiguous. Germline V gene data show CDR1 as SGHDN and CDR2 as FVKESK. The length of the CDR3 is 15 residues. Deletions cut 3 bases from V and 3 bases from J, with 15 bases between. CDR3 residues: CASSQRPTTRYEQYF. The CDR3 region has the DNA TGTGCCAGCAGCCAGAGGCCAACTACTCGCTACGAGCAGTACTTC. Using reference TRBV14 and TRBJ2-7 for the parts outside the CDR3, the full variable domain is EAGVTQFPSHSVIEKGQTVTLRCDPISGHDNLYWYRRVMGKEIKFLLHFVKESKQDESGMPNNRFLAERTGGTYSTLKVQPAELEDSGVYFCASSQRPTTRYEQYFGPGTRLTVT.

The chain employs TRBV7-9 and TRBJ2-5; 9 bases line up with TRBD1. Trimming took 3 bases from V and 4 from J; bases not matched to a gene: 18. The CDR3 spans 19 residues. Germline values: CDR1 SEHNR, CDR2 FQNEAQ (reference sequence). The DNA of the CDR3 is TGTGCCAGCAGCTTCCGCATTCCCCCCGGGACAGGGACGTCAGAGACCCAGTACTTC. Residues: CASSFRIPPGTGTSETQYF.

The genes are TRBV11-2 and TRBJ1-3; 8 bases match TRBD1. The CDR3 totals 16 residues. Trimming cost V 4 bases and J 5 bases; bases outside gene matches: 10. Per germline, CDR1 SGHAT and CDR2 FQNNGV. Here the CDR3 DNA reads TGTGCCAGCAGCTATCTTACGGGACAGGCGCGAAACACCATATATTTT. Its translation is CASSYLTGQARNTIYF.

A single count supports this clone. Other DNA sequences within the sample encode an identical CDR3. J is TRBJ1-1 and V is TRBV6-5, with 7 bases fitting TRBD1. Unmatched junction bases numbered 1, after V lost 3 bases and J lost 6 bases. CDR1 MNHEY and CDR2 SVGAGI come from the germline V gene. The CDR3 extends over 12 amino acids. The CDR3 bases are TGTGCCAGCAGTTATACAGGGGCTGAAGCTTTCTTT. Protein sequence: CASSYTGAEAFF.

This clone was detected a few times. This chain uses TRBV19 with TRBJ1-5; TRBD1 aligns across 7 bases. Trimming at V came to 9 bases and at J to 3 bases, leaving 8 bases not matched to a gene. Germline V CDR1 and CDR2: LNHDA, SQIVND (reference sequence). This CDR3 contains 14 residues. This CDR3 reads CASQNDRVNQPQHF. The CDR3 DNA reads as TGTGCCAGCCAGAATGACAGGGTCAATCAGCCCCAGCATTTT.

This clone occurred a few times. The chain is built from TRBV5-8 and TRBJ2-3, with D possibly being TRBD1 (5 bases). V gave up 4 bases and J gave up 2 bases, with 20 bases separating them. This CDR3 contains 17 residues. Germline lookup yields CDR1 SGHTS and CDR2 YDEGEE. CDR3 bases: TGTGCCAGCAGCCGCACCGTGGGCCCAGGACACACAGATACGCAGTATTTT. Its protein is CASSRTVGPGHTDTQYF.